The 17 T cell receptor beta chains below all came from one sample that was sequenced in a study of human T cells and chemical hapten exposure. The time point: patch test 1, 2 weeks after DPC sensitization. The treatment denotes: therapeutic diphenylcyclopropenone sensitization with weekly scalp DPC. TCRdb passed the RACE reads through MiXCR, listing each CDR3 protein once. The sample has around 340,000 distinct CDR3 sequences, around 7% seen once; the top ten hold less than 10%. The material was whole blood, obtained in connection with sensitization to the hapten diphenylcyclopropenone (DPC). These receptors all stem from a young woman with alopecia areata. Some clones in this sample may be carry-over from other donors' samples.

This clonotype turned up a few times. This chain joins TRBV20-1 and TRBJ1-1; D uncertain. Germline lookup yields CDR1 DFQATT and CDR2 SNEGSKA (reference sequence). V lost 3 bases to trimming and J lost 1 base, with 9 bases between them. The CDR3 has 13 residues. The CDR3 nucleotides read TGCAGTGCTAGTATTCAGGAGAACACTGAAGCTTTCTTT. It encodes CSASIQENTEAFF.

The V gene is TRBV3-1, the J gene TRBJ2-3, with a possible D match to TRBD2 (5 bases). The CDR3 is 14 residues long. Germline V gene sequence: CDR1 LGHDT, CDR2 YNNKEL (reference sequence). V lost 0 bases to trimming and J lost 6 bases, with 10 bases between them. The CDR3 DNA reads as TGTGCCAGCAGCCAAGATCTGTCGGGGGATACGCAGTATTTT. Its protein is CASSQDLSGDTQYF.

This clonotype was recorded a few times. CDR3 bases: TGTGCCAGCAGTTACTCCCTTAAGGGTTTTCGCACAGATACGCAGTATTTT. This codes for CASSYSLKGFRTDTQYF. This chain links TRBV6-2 or TRBV6-3 with TRBJ2-3; unclear D gene. This CDR3 has 17 residues. Deletions cut 0 bases from V and 1 base from J, with 14 bases between. CDR1 MNHEY and CDR2 SVGEGT come from the germline V gene.

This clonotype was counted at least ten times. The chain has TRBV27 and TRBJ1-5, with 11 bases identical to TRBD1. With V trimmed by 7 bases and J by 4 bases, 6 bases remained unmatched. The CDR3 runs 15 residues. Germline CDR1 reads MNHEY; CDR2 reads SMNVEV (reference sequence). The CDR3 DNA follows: TGTGCCAGCAAAGGACAGGGGGCTTTGAATCAGCCCCAGCATTTT. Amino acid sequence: CASKGQGALNQPQHF.

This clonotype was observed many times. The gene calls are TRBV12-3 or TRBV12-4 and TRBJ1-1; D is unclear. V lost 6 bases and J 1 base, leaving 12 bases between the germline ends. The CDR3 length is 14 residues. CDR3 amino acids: CASRPNEGNTEAFF. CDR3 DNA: TGTGCCAGCAGACCCAACGAAGGGAACACTGAAGCTTTCTTT.

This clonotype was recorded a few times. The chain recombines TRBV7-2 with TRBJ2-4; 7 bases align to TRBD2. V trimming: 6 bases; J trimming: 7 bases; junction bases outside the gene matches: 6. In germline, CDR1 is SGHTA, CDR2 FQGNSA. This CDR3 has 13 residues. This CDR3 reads CASRAGVPNIQYF. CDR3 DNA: TGTGCCAGCAGGGCGGGGGTGCCCAACATTCAGTACTTC. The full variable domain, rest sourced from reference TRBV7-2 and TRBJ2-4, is GAGVSQSPSNKVTEKGKDVELRCDPISGHTALYWYRQSLGQGLEFLIYFQGNSAPDKSGLPSDRFSAERTGGSVSTLTIQRTQQEDSAVYLCASRAGVPNIQYFGAGTRLSVL.

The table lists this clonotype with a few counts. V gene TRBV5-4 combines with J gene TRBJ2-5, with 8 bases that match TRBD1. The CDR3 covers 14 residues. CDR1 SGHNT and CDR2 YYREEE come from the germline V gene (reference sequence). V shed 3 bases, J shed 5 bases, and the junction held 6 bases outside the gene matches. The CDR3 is CASSYQTGEETQYF. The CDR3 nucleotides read TGTGCCAGCAGCTACCAGACAGGGGAGGAGACCCAGTACTTC.

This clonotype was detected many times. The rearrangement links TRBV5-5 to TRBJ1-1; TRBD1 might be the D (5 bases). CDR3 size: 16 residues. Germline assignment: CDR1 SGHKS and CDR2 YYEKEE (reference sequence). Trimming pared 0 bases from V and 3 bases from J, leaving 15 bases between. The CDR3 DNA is TGTGCCAGCAGCTTGGGTCAACCGGGACCGGACACTGAAGCTTTCTTT. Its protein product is CASSLGQPGPDTEAFF.

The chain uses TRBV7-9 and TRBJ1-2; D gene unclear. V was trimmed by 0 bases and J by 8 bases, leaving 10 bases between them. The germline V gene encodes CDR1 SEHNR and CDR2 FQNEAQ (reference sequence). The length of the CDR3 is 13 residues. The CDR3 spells CASSLARQQGYTF. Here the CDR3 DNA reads TGTGCCAGCAGCTTAGCTCGGCAGCAAGGCTACACCTTC.

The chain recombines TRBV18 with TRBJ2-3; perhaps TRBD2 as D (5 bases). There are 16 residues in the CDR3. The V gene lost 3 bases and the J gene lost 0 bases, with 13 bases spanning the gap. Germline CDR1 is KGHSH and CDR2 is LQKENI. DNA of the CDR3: TGTGCCAGCTCACCCCCTTCACTAGTGAGCACAGATACGCAGTATTTT. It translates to CASSPPSLVSTDTQYF. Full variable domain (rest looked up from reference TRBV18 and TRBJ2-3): NAGVMQNPRHLVRRRGQEARLRCSPMKGHSHVYWYRQLPEEGLKFMVYLQKENIIDESGMPKERFSAEFPKEGPSILRIQQVVRGDSAAYFCASSPPSLVSTDTQYFGPGTRLTVL.

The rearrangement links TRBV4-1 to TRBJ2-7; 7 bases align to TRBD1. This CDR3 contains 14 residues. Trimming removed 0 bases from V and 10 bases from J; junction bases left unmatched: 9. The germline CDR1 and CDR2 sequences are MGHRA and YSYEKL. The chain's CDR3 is CASSQDPEGAVQYF. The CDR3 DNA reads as TGCGCCAGCAGCCAAGATCCCGAGGGGGCAGTTCAGTACTTC.

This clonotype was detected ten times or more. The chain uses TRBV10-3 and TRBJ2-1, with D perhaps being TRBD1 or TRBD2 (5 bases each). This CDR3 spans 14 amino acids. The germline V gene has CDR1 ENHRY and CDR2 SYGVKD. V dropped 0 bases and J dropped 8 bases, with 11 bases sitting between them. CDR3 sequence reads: CAISESLRGDEQFF. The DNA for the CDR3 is TGTGCCATCAGTGAGTCCCTAAGAGGGGATGAGCAGTTCTTC.

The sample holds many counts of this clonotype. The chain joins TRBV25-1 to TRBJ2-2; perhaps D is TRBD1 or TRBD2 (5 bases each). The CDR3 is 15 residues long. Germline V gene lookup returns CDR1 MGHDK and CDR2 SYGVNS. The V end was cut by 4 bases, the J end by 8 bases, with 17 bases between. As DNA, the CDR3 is TGTGCCAGCAGTGTTCTGGGGACCGGGAAAGGGGAGCTGTTTTTT. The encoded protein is CASSVLGTGKGELFF.

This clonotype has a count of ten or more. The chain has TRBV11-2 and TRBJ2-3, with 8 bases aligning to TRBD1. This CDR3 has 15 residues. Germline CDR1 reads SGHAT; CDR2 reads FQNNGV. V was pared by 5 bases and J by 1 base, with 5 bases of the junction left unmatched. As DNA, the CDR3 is TGTGCCAGCAGCGGGATGGACAGGGGCACAGATACGCAGTATTTT. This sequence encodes CASSGMDRGTDTQYF.

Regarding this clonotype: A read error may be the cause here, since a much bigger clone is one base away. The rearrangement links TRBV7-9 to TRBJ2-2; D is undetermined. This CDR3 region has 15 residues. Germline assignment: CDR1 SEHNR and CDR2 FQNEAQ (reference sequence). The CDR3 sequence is CTSSQLSPGTGELFF. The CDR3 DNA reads TGTACCAGCAGCCAACTGAGCCCGGGCACCGGGGAGCTGTTTTTT.

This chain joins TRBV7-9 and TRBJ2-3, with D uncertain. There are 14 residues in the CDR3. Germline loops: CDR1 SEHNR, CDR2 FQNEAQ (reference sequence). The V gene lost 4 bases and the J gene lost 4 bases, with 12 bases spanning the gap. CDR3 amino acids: CASSSSLAADTQYF. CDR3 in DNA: TGTGCCAGCAGCTCATCATTGGCCGCAGATACGCAGTATTTT.

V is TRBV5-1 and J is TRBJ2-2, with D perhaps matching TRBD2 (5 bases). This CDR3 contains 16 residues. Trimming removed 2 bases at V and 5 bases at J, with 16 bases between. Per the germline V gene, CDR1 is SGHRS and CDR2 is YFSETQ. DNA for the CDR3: TGCGCCAGCAGCTTTGGGATCGTAAAGCGGACCGGGGAGCTGTTTTTT. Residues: CASSFGIVKRTGELFF.